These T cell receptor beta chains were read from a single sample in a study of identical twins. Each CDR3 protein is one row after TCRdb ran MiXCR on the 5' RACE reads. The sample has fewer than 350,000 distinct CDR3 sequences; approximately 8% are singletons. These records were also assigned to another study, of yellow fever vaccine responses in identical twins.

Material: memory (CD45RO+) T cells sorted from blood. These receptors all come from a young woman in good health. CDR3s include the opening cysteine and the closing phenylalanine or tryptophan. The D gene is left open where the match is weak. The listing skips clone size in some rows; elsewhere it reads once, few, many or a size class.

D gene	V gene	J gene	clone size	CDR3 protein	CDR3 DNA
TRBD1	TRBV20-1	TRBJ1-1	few	CSARDGGTGSTEAFF	TGCAGTGCTAGAGACGGGGGGACAGGGAGCACTGAAGCTTTCTTT
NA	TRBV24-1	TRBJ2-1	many	CATSDFGGFKEQFF	TGTGCCACCAGTGATTTTGGAGGGTTTAAAGAGCAGTTCTTC
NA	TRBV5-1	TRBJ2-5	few	CASSLGSETFEGKTQYF	TGCGCCAGCAGCTTGGGGTCAGAGACTTTTGAAGGGAAGACCCAGTACTTC
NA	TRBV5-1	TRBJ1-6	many	CASSPREDYNSPLHF	TGCGCCAGCAGCCCGAGGGAGGACTATAATTCACCCCTCCACTTT
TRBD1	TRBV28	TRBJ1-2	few	CASSFPTGSPDYGYTF	TGTGCCAGCAGTTTCCCGACAGGGAGCCCCGACTATGGCTACACCTTC
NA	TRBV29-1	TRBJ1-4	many	CSVEGSKDNEKLFF	TGCAGCGTTGAAGGTTCGAAAGATAATGAAAAACTGTTTTTT
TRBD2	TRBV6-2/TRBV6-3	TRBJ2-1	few	CASRRLAGDPYNEQFF	TGTGCCAGCAGGAGACTAGCGGGAGACCCCTACAATGAGCAGTTCTTC
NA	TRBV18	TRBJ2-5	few	CASSLGTSLETQYF	TGTGCCAGCTCACTGGGTACTAGCTTGGAGACCCAGTACTTC
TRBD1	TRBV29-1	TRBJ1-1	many	CSVIRDRANTEAFF	TGCAGCGTTATAAGGGACAGGGCTAACACTGAAGCTTTCTTT
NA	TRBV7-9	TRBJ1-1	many	CASSSGHIKNTEAFF	TGTGCCAGCAGCTCAGGGCATATTAAGAACACTGAAGCTTTCTTT
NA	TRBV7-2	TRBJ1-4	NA	CASSLQGSEKLFF	TGTGCCAGCAGCTTACAGGGAAGTGAAAAACTGTTTTTT
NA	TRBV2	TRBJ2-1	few	CASSRGQTLRPPYNEQFF	TGTGCCAGCAGTAGAGGACAAACACTCCGCCCCCCCTACAATGAGCAGTTCTTC
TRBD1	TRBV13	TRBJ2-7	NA	CASSESGQGYEQYF	TGTGCCAGCAGCGAGTCGGGACAGGGCTACGAGCAGTACTTC
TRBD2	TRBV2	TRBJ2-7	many	CASRRISGNGEQYF	TGTGCCAGCCGTCGTATTAGCGGGAATGGCGAGCAGTACTTC
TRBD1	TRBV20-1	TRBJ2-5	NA	CCARGQGTLVTGETQYF	TGCTGCGCTAGAGGACAGGGGACCCTAGTGACTGGAGAGACCCAGTACTTC
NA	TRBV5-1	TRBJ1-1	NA	CASSLFPGLMNTEAFF	TGCGCCAGCAGCTTGTTTCCAGGCCTAATGAACACTGAAGCTTTCTTT
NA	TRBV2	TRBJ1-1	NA	CASSGKTKNTEAFF	TGTGCCAGCAGTGGGAAAACCAAGAACACTGAAGCTTTCTTT
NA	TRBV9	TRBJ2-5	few	CASSEGTAKTQYF	TGTGCCAGCAGCGAGGGGACGGCGAAAACCCAGTACTTC
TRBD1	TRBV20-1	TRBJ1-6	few	CSARDPTGGSYNSPLHF	TGCAGTGCTAGAGATCCGACAGGGGGCTCCTATAATTCACCCCTCCACTTT
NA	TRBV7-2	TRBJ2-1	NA	CASSLELTFPNEQFF	TGTGCCAGCAGCTTAGAACTCACCTTCCCCAATGAGCAGTTCTTC
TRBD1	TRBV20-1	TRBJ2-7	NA	CSATGQGAYEQYF	TGCAGTGCAACGGGACAGGGGGCATACGAGCAGTACTTC
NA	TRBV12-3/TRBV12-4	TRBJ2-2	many	CASRRNVWELFF	TGTGCCAGCAGACGTAATGTTTGGGAGCTGTTTTTT
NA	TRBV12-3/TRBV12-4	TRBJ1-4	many	CASSPVTGSREKLFF	TGTGCCAGCAGCCCAGTTACAGGTTCCCGTGAAAAACTGTTTTTT
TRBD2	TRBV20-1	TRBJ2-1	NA	CSASPGLALNEQFF	TGCAGTGCTAGTCCGGGACTAGCCTTAAATGAGCAGTTCTTC
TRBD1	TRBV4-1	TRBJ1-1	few	CASSRQGRAFF	TGCGCCAGCAGCCGACAGGGCCGCGCTTTCTTT
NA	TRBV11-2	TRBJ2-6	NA	CASSFSTGANVLTF	TGTGCCAGCAGCTTTAGTACTGGGGCCAACGTCCTGACTTTC
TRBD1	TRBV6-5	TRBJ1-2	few	CASSYGRGQGDYGYTF	TGTGCCAGCAGTTACGGGAGGGGACAGGGAGACTATGGCTACACCTTC
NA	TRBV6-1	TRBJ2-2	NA	CASRDALRSNTGELFF	TGTGCCAGCAGAGACGCCCTTAGGTCTAACACCGGGGAGCTGTTTTTT
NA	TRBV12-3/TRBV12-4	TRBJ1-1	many	CASRHREGTEAFF	TGTGCCAGCAGGCACAGGGAGGGGACTGAAGCTTTCTTT
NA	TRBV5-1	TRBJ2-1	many	CASSFSSAGPQFF	TGCGCCAGCAGCTTTTCTAGTGCGGGACCCCAGTTCTTC
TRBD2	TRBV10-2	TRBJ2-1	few	CASRASGRDHNEQFF	TGCGCCAGCAGAGCTAGCGGGAGGGACCACAATGAGCAGTTCTTC
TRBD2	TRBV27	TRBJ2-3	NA	CASSRSPGLAGEITDTQYF	TGTGCCAGCAGTCGGTCACCGGGACTAGCGGGCGAAATCACAGATACGCAGTATTTT
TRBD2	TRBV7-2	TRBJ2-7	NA	CASSRWTSGRAGYEQYF	TGTGCCAGCAGCCGTTGGACTAGCGGGAGGGCCGGGTACGAGCAGTACTTC
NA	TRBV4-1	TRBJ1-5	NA	CASSQPDSNQPQHF	TGCGCCAGCAGCCAACCAGATAGCAATCAGCCCCAGCATTTT
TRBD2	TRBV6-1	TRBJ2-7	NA	CASSDGGGFEQYF	TGTGCCAGCAGTGATGGGGGGGGGTTCGAGCAGTACTTC
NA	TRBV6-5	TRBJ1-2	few	CASSYADPDYGYTF	TGTGCCAGCAGTTACGCCGACCCGGATTATGGCTACACCTTC
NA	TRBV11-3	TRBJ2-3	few	CASSLRNNPDTQYF	TGTGCCAGCAGCTTACGGAACAACCCAGATACGCAGTATTTT
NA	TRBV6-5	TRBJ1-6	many	CASSFGVGSPLHF	TGTGCCAGCAGTTTCGGGGTCGGGTCACCCCTCCACTTT
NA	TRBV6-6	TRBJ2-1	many	CASSPGNEQFF	TGTGCCAGCTCCCCGGGGAATGAGCAGTTCTTC
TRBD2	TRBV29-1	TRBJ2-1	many	CSVSLAGGPYNEQFF	TGCAGCGTCTCCTTAGCGGGAGGGCCCTACAATGAGCAGTTCTTC
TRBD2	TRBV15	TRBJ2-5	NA	CATSRFGAGDQETQYF	TGTGCCACCAGCAGATTCGGGGCGGGGGACCAAGAGACCCAGTACTTC
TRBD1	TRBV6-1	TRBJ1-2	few	CASSRTGDSYTF	TGTGCCAGCAGCCGGACAGGGGACAGCTACACCTTC
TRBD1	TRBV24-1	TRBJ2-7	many	CATSVGQAYYEQYF	TGTGCCACCAGTGTTGGACAGGCCTACTACGAGCAGTACTTC
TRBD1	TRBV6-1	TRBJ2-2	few	CASSKPGQQTNTGELFF	TGTGCCAGCAGTAAACCGGGACAGCAAACGAACACCGGGGAGCTGTTTTTT
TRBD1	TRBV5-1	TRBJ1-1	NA	CASSSGQPHLGSEAFF	TGCGCCAGCAGCTCGGGACAGCCCCACTTGGGGAGTGAAGCTTTCTTT
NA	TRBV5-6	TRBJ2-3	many	CASREQGSTDTQYF	TGTGCCAGCAGGGAGCAGGGGAGCACAGATACGCAGTATTTT
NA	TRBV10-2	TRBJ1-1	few	CASSVAGLEAFF	TGCGCCAGCAGTGTTGCCGGCCTTGAAGCTTTCTTT